Below, 32 T cell receptor beta chains from the same sample are listed, as sequenced in a study of T cells in Graves' hyperthyroidism and ophthalmopathy. RNA transcripts provided the source from which TCR beta CDR3 regions were amplified. Primed by the HTBI set, a first-round RT-PCR was run on the TCR CDR3. TCRdb re-derived calls from the multiplex PCR reads in MiXCR, one entry per CDR3 protein. Here the sample spans hundreds of thousands of distinct CDR3 sequences, roughly 14% being singletons. The sequencing sample was made of blood. The receptors originated from a middle-aged woman with Graves' ophthalmopathy.

This clonotype was seen once. A read error may be the cause here, since a much bigger clone is one base away. CDR3 sequence reads: CAISEGLDQPQHF. In DNA form, the CDR3 reads TGTGCCATCAGTGAGGGACTTGATCAGCCCCAGCATTTT. The chain couples TRBV10-3 to TRBJ1-5, with D uncertain. The CDR3 is made up of 13 amino acids. The germline CDR1 and CDR2 sequences are ENHRY and SYGVKD. Between the trimmed V and J ends, which lost 2 bases and 5 bases, there was a span of 7 bases.

This clonotype was picked up a small number of times. The rearrangement links TRBV4-2 to TRBJ2-1; either TRBD1 or TRBD2 may fit D (5 bases each). CDR1 is LGHNA, CDR2 YNFKEQ, per germline. V was trimmed by 0 bases and J by 9 bases, leaving 9 bases between them. CDR3 length: 13 residues. CDR3 coding DNA: TGTGCCAGCAGCCAAGATTTAGGGACTGAGCAGTTCTTC. It codes for CASSQDLGTEQFF.

The rearrangement joins TRBV6-2 or TRBV6-3 to TRBJ1-1; D is unresolved. Germline CDR1 and CDR2: MNHEY and SVGEGT. The CDR3 totals 17 residues. Trimming took off 2 bases at V and 0 bases at J, with 16 bases between the two ends. The CDR3 is CASSYMIRATMNTEAFF. The CDR3 DNA reads as TGTGCCAGCAGTTACATGATTAGGGCGACGATGAACACTGAAGCTTTCTTT.

This clonotype was observed at least ten times. This chain connects TRBV29-1 to TRBJ2-7; TRBD1 agrees at 7 bases. Germline values: CDR1 SQVTM, CDR2 ANQGSEA. V lost 8 bases to trimming and J lost 4 bases; unmatched junction nucleotides: 8. The CDR3 is 12 residues long. The CDR3 spells CSPSLDRYEQYF. The DNA for the CDR3 is TGCAGCCCCAGCTTGGACAGGTACGAGCAGTACTTC.

The table lists this clonotype with many counts. The chain uses TRBV16 and TRBJ1-1, with D possibly being TRBD1 (5 bases). The CDR3 is 13 amino acids. Germline-derived CDR1 and CDR2 are KGHSY and FQNENV. Trimming left V 6 bases short and J 6 bases short, with 14 bases between. The CDR3 DNA reads as TGTGCCAGCAGTCCCCAGATGGGGGCTGAAGCTTTCTTT. Translation gives CASSPQMGAEAFF. The full variable domain, in which reference TRBV16 and TRBJ1-1 provide the parts outside the CDR3, is GEEVAQTPKHLVRGEGQKAKLYCAPIKGHSYVFWYQQVLKNEFKFLISFQNENVFDETGMPKERFSAKCLPNSPCSLEIQATKLEDSAVYFCASSPQMGAEAFFGQGTRLTVV.

This clonotype was picked up many times. The chain employs TRBV6-5 and TRBJ2-7; the D is unclear. The CDR3 is 15 residues long. Trimming took 0 bases from V and 2 from J, leaving 11 bases between them. Germline V lookup: CDR1 MNHEY, CDR2 SVGAGI. The CDR3 loop is CASSYSTAATYEQYF. In nucleotides, the CDR3 is TGTGCCAGCAGTTACTCGACGGCGGCGACCTACGAGCAGTACTTC.

This clonotype was observed at least ten times. V gene TRBV2 combines with J gene TRBJ2-7; weak D call: TRBD1 (5 bases). With 6 bases removed from V and 0 bases from J, the gap between germline ends came to 15 bases. This CDR3 has 15 residues. The germline CDR1 and CDR2 sequences are SNHLY and FYNNEI. As DNA, the CDR3 is TGTGCCAGCAGGGCCAAGGGGTATAGCTCCTACGAGCAGTACTTC. As protein: CASRAKGYSSYEQYF.

The sample holds many counts of this clonotype. V and J are TRBV7-8 and TRBJ1-2, with D tentatively TRBD1 (6 bases). Between the trimmed V and J ends, which lost 1 base and 5 bases, there was a span of 14 bases. The CDR3 has 15 residues. CDR1 and CDR2 from the germline V gene are SGHVS and FQNEAQ. CDR3 region: CASSLGVQGSYGYTF. DNA for the CDR3: TGTGCCAGCAGCTTAGGTGTACAGGGATCTTATGGCTACACCTTC.

This clonotype appeared many times. This CDR3 is CASSLREAGELFF. CDR3 in DNA: TGTGCCAGCAGTTTAAGGGAAGCCGGGGAGCTGTTTTTT. The chain carries TRBV2 and TRBJ2-2; no clear D gene. V was clipped by 5 bases and J by 6 bases, with 10 bases between them. Looked up from germline, CDR1 is SNHLY and CDR2 is FYNNEI. The CDR3 consists of 13 residues.

This clonotype was picked up many times. CDR3 sequence: CSAQLGVGETQYF. CDR3 coding DNA: TGCAGTGCCCAGCTAGGGGTCGGGGAGACCCAGTACTTC. V usage is TRBV20-1 and J usage is TRBJ2-5; a possible D gene is TRBD1 (5 bases). Trimming cost V 6 bases and J 5 bases, with 16 bases left between them. The germline V gene has CDR1 DFQATT and CDR2 SNEGSKA (reference sequence). This CDR3 contains 13 residues.

This clonotype was seen repeatedly, ten times or more. The V call is TRBV6-5, the J call TRBJ2-7; no definite D call. Trimming removed 7 bases at V and 1 base at J, with 5 bases between. This CDR3 region has 11 residues. Germline V lookup: CDR1 MNHEY, CDR2 SVGAGI. The CDR3 is CASKTSYEQYF. CDR3 nucleotides: TGTGCCAGCAAAACTTCCTACGAGCAGTACTTC.

The chain has TRBV12-3 or TRBV12-4 and TRBJ2-5; D possibly corresponds to TRBD2 (6 bases). The CDR3 is 18 amino acids. V gave up 5 bases and J gave up 4 bases, with 26 bases separating them. The CDR3 DNA follows: TGTGCCAGCAGTATCTCACTAGCTTCCCCGACGGTTGGAGAGACCCAGTACTTC. Protein: CASSISLASPTVGETQYF.

There are many counts of this clonotype. The gene calls are TRBV7-2 and TRBJ2-7; 9 nucleotides agree with TRBD2. The CDR3 extends over 14 amino acids. Germline lookup yields CDR1 SGHTA and CDR2 FQGNSA. V shed 5 bases, J shed 2 bases, and the junction held 4 bases outside the gene matches. Written as DNA, the CDR3 is TGTGCCAGCAGCAATAGCGGGAGCACCTACGAGCAGTACTTC. It is translated as CASSNSGSTYEQYF.

This clonotype was counted only a few times. The junction differs from germline at one of its ends, possibly a read error. The chain couples TRBV5-1 to TRBJ2-7; 9 bases agree with TRBD1. The CDR3 extends over 13 amino acids. The V gene's germline CDR1 is SGHRS and CDR2 YFSETQ. CDR3 region: CASSVLTGGERYF. The DNA for the CDR3 is TGCGCCAGCAGCGTACTGACAGGGGGGGAGCGGTACTTC.

This clonotype was observed a few times. The genes are TRBV12-5 and TRBJ1-2; a possible D gene is TRBD1 (5 bases). The CDR3 runs to 16 residues. Germline CDR1 is LGHNT and CDR2 is FRNRAP. V was trimmed by 6 bases and J by 4 bases, leaving 21 bases between them. The CDR3 bases are TGTGCTAGTGGCCCCCCCGACAGTACTCCCCTCTATGGCTACACCTTC. Translated: CASGPPDSTPLYGYTF.

V gene TRBV29-1 combines with J gene TRBJ2-5; 7 bases map to TRBD1. V lost 7 bases and J lost 2; bases outside the gene matches: 10. Germline CDR1 and CDR2: SQVTM and ANQGSEA. The CDR3 consists of 14 residues. The CDR3 loop reads CSAKVGTVQETQYF. As DNA, the CDR3 is TGCAGCGCGAAGGTGGGGACAGTACAAGAGACCCAGTACTTC.

This clonotype was seen ten or more times. The rearrangement links TRBV30 to TRBJ1-2; D remains ambiguous. Germline assignment: CDR1 GTSNPN and CDR2 SVGIG (reference sequence). Between the trimmed V and J ends, which lost 0 bases and 13 bases, there was a span of 12 bases. The CDR3 runs to 11 residues. The CDR3 region is CAWSVLLPLTF. The CDR3 nucleotides are TGTGCCTGGAGTGTACTCTTGCCCCTCACCTTC.

The sample holds a few counts of this clonotype. J is TRBJ2-1 and V is TRBV27; 8 nucleotides align to TRBD2. The germline V gene encodes CDR1 MNHEY and CDR2 SMNVEV (reference sequence). The CDR3 loop spans 14 amino acids. V was clipped by 11 bases and J by 8 bases; unmatched bases: 14. The CDR3 DNA is TGTGCCGCAGCGGACCCGGGAGGGCCCGATGAGCAGTTCTTC. Amino acid sequence: CAAADPGGPDEQFF.

This clonotype showed up many times. J is TRBJ2-4 and V is TRBV7-9; 7 nucleotides match TRBD2. The CDR3 contains 14 residues. The trim removed 2 bases at V and 9 bases at J, leaving 7 bases unmatched. CDR1 and CDR2 from the germline V gene are SEHNR and FQNEAQ (reference sequence). The CDR3 DNA sequence: TGTGCCAGCAGCTTACTCGGCGGGAGTAGCATTCAGTACTTC. Translating it yields CASSLLGGSSIQYF.

This clonotype was recorded at least ten times. The chain employs TRBV2 and TRBJ1-1; D is ambiguous. The CDR3 runs to 13 residues. Trimming shortened V by 1 base and J by 10 bases, and 13 bases separated the two germline ends. Germline loops: CDR1 SNHLY, CDR2 FYNNEI. CDR3 in DNA: TGTGCCAGCAGTGAAGGGCGGGGAAGCCCAGCTTTCTTT. Its translation: CASSEGRGSPAFF.

This clonotype was picked up many times. CDR3 protein: CASSLTSSQTQYF. The CDR3 region has the DNA TGTGCCAGCAGTTTGACGAGTTCGCAGACCCAGTACTTC. The V and J genes are TRBV6-5 and TRBJ2-5, with unresolved D. CDR3 length: 13 amino acids. Germline-derived CDR1 and CDR2 are MNHEY and SVGAGI. Trimming pared 4 bases from V and 6 bases from J, leaving 12 bases between.

J is TRBJ1-2 and V is TRBV27; 7 nucleotides align to TRBD1. V was pared by 4 bases and J by 4 bases, with 6 bases of the junction left unmatched. CDR3 size: 14 residues. The germline gives CDR1 MNHEY, CDR2 SMNVEV (reference sequence). CDR3: CASSSTRTGYGYTF. The CDR3 DNA sequence: TGTGCCAGCAGTTCCACAAGGACAGGCTATGGCTACACCTTC.

Details on this clonotype: Being one base from a much bigger clone, this may be a read error. The chain links TRBV30 to TRBJ1-2, with TRBD1 matching over 8 bases. Per the germline V gene, CDR1 is GTSNPN and CDR2 is SVGIG (reference sequence). With V trimmed by 1 base and J by 6 bases, 4 bases remained unmatched. The CDR3 has 13 residues. CDR3 protein: CAWSETGVDGYTF. The DNA for the CDR3 is TGTGCCTGGAGTGAGACAGGGGTTGATGGCTACACCTTC.

In this sample, this clonotype turned up many times. This chain uses TRBV20-1 with TRBJ1-5; D gene ambiguous. There are 12 residues in the CDR3. Germline CDR1 reads DFQATT; CDR2 reads SNEGSKA (reference sequence). Deletions cut 4 bases from V and 3 bases from J, with 7 bases between. The chain's CDR3 is CSAKPYNQPQHF. As DNA, the CDR3 is TGCAGTGCTAAACCCTACAATCAGCCCCAGCATTTT.

In its sample, this clonotype was seen many times. The chain uses TRBV19 and TRBJ1-1; unclear D gene. The ends were cut back, 5 bases at V and 4 bases at J, with 11 bases in the middle. Germline CDR1 is LNHDA and CDR2 is SQIVND (reference sequence). This CDR3 is built from 13 residues. The CDR3 region has the DNA TGTGCCAGTAGTCTTAGGGAACCCACTGAAGCTTTCTTT. Translated: CASSLREPTEAFF. Variable domain in full (rest from reference TRBV19 and TRBJ1-1): DGGITQSPKYLFRKEGQNVTLSCEQNLNHDAMYWYRQDPGQGLRLIYYSQIVNDFQKGDIAEGYSVSREKKESFPLTVTSAQKNPTAFYLCASSLREPTEAFFGQGTRLTVV.

J is TRBJ2-7 and V is TRBV6-5, with 9 bases identical to TRBD1. Germline V gene data show CDR1 as MNHEY and CDR2 as SVGAGI. The trim removed 4 bases at V and 4 bases at J, leaving 5 bases unmatched. This CDR3 spans 14 amino acids. CDR3 in DNA: TGTGCCAGCAGTTTTCGCGGGACAGGGTACGAGCAGTACTTC. Its translation: CASSFRGTGYEQYF.

This clonotype was seen at least ten times. The V gene is TRBV6-1, the J gene TRBJ2-4, with TRBD2 identical over 12 bases. The J segment lost 6 bases and the V segment lost 2 bases, leaving 2 bases of the junction unmatched. This CDR3 region has 15 residues. Germline V gene data show CDR1 as MNHNS and CDR2 as SASEGT. The CDR3 nucleotides read TGTGCCAGCAGTGAACTAGCGGGAGGGCCAAACATTCAGTACTTC. Its translation: CASSELAGGPNIQYF.

This clonotype showed up many times. This rearrangement joins TRBV12-3 or TRBV12-4 to TRBJ1-2; D possibly corresponds to TRBD1 (6 bases). Between the trimmed V and J ends, which lost 6 bases and 1 base, there was a span of 12 bases. The CDR3 loop spans 14 amino acids. Here the CDR3 reads CASSRQEYNYGYTF. In nucleotides, the CDR3 is TGTGCCAGCAGCCGACAGGAGTATAACTATGGCTACACCTTC.

This chain uses TRBV12-3 or TRBV12-4 with TRBJ2-4; D not certain. The V and J ends lost 7 bases and 0 bases respectively, with 10 bases between them. The CDR3 consists of 14 residues. The CDR3 sequence is CASTSSLAKNIQYF. The CDR3 DNA sequence: TGTGCCAGCACCTCAAGCCTAGCCAAAAACATTCAGTACTTC.

This clonotype was seen a single time. This chain uses TRBV15 with TRBJ1-2, with D uncertain. The CDR3 covers 16 residues. V was trimmed by 1 base and J by 0 bases, leaving 12 bases between them. The germline V gene has CDR1 LNHNV and CDR2 YYDKDF (reference sequence). The DNA of the CDR3 is TGTGCCACCAGCAGAGTAGACGTCGGAGCTAACTATGGCTACACCTTC. This encodes CATSRVDVGANYGYTF.

The V and J genes are TRBV5-5 and TRBJ2-7, with 7 bases identical to TRBD2. The V gene end was trimmed by 3 bases and the J gene end by 6 bases; junction bases not matched to a gene: 12. This CDR3 is 15 amino acids long. The germline V gene encodes CDR1 SGHKS and CDR2 YYEKEE (reference sequence). Written as DNA, the CDR3 is TGTGCCAGCAGCTGGGGGGGAATCGGATCCGGCGAGCAGTACTTC. Translation: CASSWGGIGSGEQYF.

V gene TRBV14 combines with J gene TRBJ2-7, with no clear D. The germline V gene has CDR1 SGHDN and CDR2 FVKESK. V lost 1 base and J 0 bases, leaving 16 bases between the germline ends. This CDR3 spans 17 amino acids. CDR3 protein: CASSQGQGRTGSYEQYF. CDR3 in DNA: TGTGCCAGCAGCCAAGGGCAAGGTAGGACGGGCTCCTACGAGCAGTACTTC.